These T cell receptor beta chains were read from a single sample in a study of neoadjuvant anti-PD-1 for oral cavity cancer. Sequencing was performed with immunoSEQ multiplex PCR; in TCRdb, only in-frame clones are kept and a portion is missing. This sample has nearly 15,000 clones; roughly 40% occur once, and the top ten carry approximately 43%. The sequencing here drew on tumor tissue, taken after nivolumab (anti-PD-1) treatment. All receptors come from a person between 35 and 79 years old with oral cavity squamous cell carcinoma. The CDR3 runs from the conserved cysteine through the conserved F or W. Fields, in order: clone size, J gene, V gene, CDR3 protein. Some rows mark clone size as missing; the rest say once, few, many or name a class of expanded clone.

size: NA
J: TRBJ2-2
V: TRBV5-4
CDR3: CASSLGGGPNTGELFF

size: medium-sized
J: TRBJ1-3
V: TRBV10-3
CDR3: CAITVGFSGNTIYF

size: NA
J: TRBJ2-3
V: TRBV5-4
CDR3: CASSFPGLSTDTQYF

size: NA
J: TRBJ2-1
V: TRBV2
CDR3: CASSGLDYNEQFF

size: NA
J: TRBJ1-2
V: TRBV7-9
CDR3: CASSLLVDNYGYTF

size: NA
J: TRBJ1-2
V: TRBV4-3
CDR3: CASSQEGGRGSSYTF

size: few
J: TRBJ2-1
V: TRBV11-2
CDR3: CASSGQYNEQFF

size: NA
J: TRBJ2-3
V: TRBV5-1
CDR3: CASSLEGGTDTQYF

size: NA
J: TRBJ1-5
V: TRBV12-5
CDR3: CASGLPNQPQHF

size: NA
J: TRBJ1-6
V: TRBV5-6
CDR3: CASSFGRQGQTSSPLHF

size: NA
J: TRBJ1-6
V: TRBV25-1
CDR3: CASPRQGNSPLHF

size: NA
J: TRBJ2-7
V: TRBV11-2
CDR3: CASSIGPSLGEQYF

size: NA
J: TRBJ1-1
V: TRBV6-5
CDR3: CASTKTFNTEAFF

size: few
J: TRBJ1-1
V: TRBV7-9
CDR3: CASIKTGTTEAFF

size: few
J: TRBJ2-1
V: TRBV2
CDR3: CASHGAGGPHNEQFF

size: NA
J: TRBJ1-1
V: TRBV18
CDR3: CASSPGERTEAFF

size: NA
J: TRBJ2-1
V: TRBV7-2
CDR3: CASSLKNEQFF

size: NA
J: TRBJ2-1
V: TRBV6-6
CDR3: CASSWASGGAEQFF

size: NA
J: TRBJ1-6
V: TRBV18
CDR3: CASSPPGGGSPLHF

size: NA
J: TRBJ2-6
V: TRBV5-6
CDR3: CASSLVLVAGAGGANVLTF

size: few
J: TRBJ1-2
V: TRBV28
CDR3: CASSPPGWYGYTF

size: NA
J: TRBJ1-1
V: TRBV2
CDR3: CASSDQGARNTEAFF

size: once
J: TRBJ2-5
V: TRBV11-2
CDR3: CASSLARDTRGLRQETQYF

size: NA
J: TRBJ1-4
V: TRBV7-2
CDR3: CASSPQTGLNEKLFF

size: NA
J: TRBJ2-7
V: TRBV9
CDR3: CASSLGTSGLYEQYF

size: few
J: TRBJ1-5
V: TRBV19
CDR3: CASKGDRSNQPQHF

size: NA
J: TRBJ1-5
V: TRBV7-2
CDR3: CASSPPRWTGVVQPQHF

size: once
J: TRBJ2-2
V: TRBV7-3
CDR3: CASSSPDRGRRLNTGELFF

size: once
J: TRBJ1-1
V: TRBV4-2
CDR3: CASSQERGRSTEAFF

size: few
J: TRBJ1-1
V: TRBV6-5
CDR3: CASSLVRGAEAFF

size: few
J: TRBJ1-6
V: TRBV12-5
CDR3: CASGRDRNNSPLHF

size: medium-sized
J: TRBJ2-2
V: TRBV28
CDR3: CASSTWGQDTGELFF

size: NA
J: TRBJ2-1
V: TRBV2
CDR3: CASRLGVSYNEQFF

size: few
J: TRBJ2-2
V: TRBV7-6
CDR3: CASSPRTAGELFF

size: NA
J: TRBJ1-1
V: TRBV11-3
CDR3: CASSLDSENTEAFF

size: few
J: TRBJ2-7
V: TRBV25-1
CDR3: CASSGTSGGAINEQYF

size: NA
J: TRBJ2-2
V: TRBV4-1
CDR3: CASSLMPPGPNTGELFF

size: NA
J: TRBJ2-3
V: TRBV5-1
CDR3: CASTKQGDRTDTQYF

size: medium-sized
J: TRBJ1-4
V: TRBV28
CDR3: CASSFFGTGGYEKLFF